These 6 T cell receptor beta chains came from one sample sequenced in a study of shared clonotypes between healthy human individuals. Measured with immunoSEQ multiplex PCR; TCRdb has only the in-frame clones, and not every one. The table lists around 1.5 million clones, 95% to 99% of them singletons. Sequenced material: naive CD4+ T cells sorted from blood. Noted subset: CD45RA+ positively selected. These receptors were taken from a man younger than 40 in good health.

This chain joins TRBV7-8 and TRBJ2-1; 10 bases fit TRBD2. The CDR3 has 15 amino acids. V trimming: 2 bases; J trimming: 9 bases; junction bases outside the gene matches: 7. The germline gives CDR1 SGHVS, CDR2 FQNEAQ. For the CDR3, the DNA is TGTGCCAGCAGCTTACTAGCGGGAGATATTCCTGAGCAGTTCTTC. This gives the protein CASSLLAGDIPEQFF.

This chain connects TRBV7-2 to TRBJ2-7, with D maybe TRBD1 (5 bases). The CDR3 sequence is 13 residues long. V shed 1 base and J shed 2 bases, with 6 bases lying between them. Germline CDR1 and CDR2: SGHTA and FQGNSA. The CDR3 sequence: CASSLETAYEQYF. The CDR3 nucleotides read TGTGCCAGCAGCTTAGAGACAGCCTACGAGCAGTACTTC.

V gene TRBV11-2 combines with J gene TRBJ2-1; either TRBD1 or TRBD2 may supply D (5 bases each). Per germline, CDR1 SGHAT and CDR2 FQNNGV. This CDR3 contains 16 residues. V was pared by 5 bases and J by 3 bases, with 17 bases between. The CDR3 loop reads CASSHLGAYDYNEQFF. The CDR3 DNA reads TGTGCCAGCAGCCACCTCGGGGCTTATGACTACAATGAGCAGTTCTTC.

The gene calls are TRBV19 and TRBJ2-3; D is possibly TRBD1 (6 bases). V lost 3 bases, J lost 4 bases, and 14 bases lay in between. CDR1 is LNHDA, CDR2 SQIVND, per germline (reference sequence). This CDR3 is built from 15 residues. CDR3: CASSMSQGWADTQYF. The CDR3 nucleotides read TGTGCCAGTAGTATGTCACAGGGCTGGGCAGATACGCAGTATTTT.

The chain links TRBV23-1 to TRBJ2-3; 8 nucleotides agree with TRBD2. TRBV23-1 carries the ORF label, with uncertain function. The trim removed 7 bases at V and 2 bases at J, leaving 8 bases unmatched. There are 15 residues in the CDR3. CDR3 residues: CASKTKRGPTDTQYF. The CDR3 nucleotides read TGCGCCAGCAAAACTAAGCGGGGGCCCACAGATACGCAGTATTTT.

This clone was seen only once. The V and J genes are TRBV5-5 and TRBJ2-3; a possible D gene is TRBD1 (5 bases). Trimming pared 3 bases from V and 4 bases from J, leaving 12 bases between. The CDR3 loop spans 14 amino acids. Germline V gives CDR1 SGHKS, CDR2 YYEKEE (reference sequence). In nucleotides, the CDR3 is TGTGCCAGCAGCTCCCAGGGTAATGCAGATACGCAGTATTTT. Its translation: CASSSQGNADTQYF.